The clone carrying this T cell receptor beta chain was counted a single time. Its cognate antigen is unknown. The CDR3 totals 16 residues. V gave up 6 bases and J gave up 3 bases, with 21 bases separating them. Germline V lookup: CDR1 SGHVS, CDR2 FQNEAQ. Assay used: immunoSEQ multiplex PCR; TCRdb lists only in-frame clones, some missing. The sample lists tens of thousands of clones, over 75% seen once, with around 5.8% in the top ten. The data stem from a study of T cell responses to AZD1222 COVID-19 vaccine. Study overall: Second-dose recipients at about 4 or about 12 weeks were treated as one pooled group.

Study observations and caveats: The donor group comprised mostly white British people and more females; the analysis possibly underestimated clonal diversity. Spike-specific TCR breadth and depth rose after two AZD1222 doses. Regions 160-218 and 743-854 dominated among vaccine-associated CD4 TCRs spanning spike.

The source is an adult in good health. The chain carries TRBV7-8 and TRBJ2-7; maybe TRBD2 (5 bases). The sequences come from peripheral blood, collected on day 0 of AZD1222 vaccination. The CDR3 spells CASSHGEGEPVYEQYF. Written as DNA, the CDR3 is TGTGCCAGCAGTCACGGAGAGGGAGAGCCCGTCTACGAGCAGTACTTC.